This T cell receptor beta chain comes out of a study of T cell responses to AZD1222 COVID-19 vaccine. Trimming shortened V by 7 bases and J by 1 base, and 10 bases separated the two germline ends. Germline CDR1 and CDR2: SQVTM and ANQGSEA. This CDR3 spans 12 amino acids. Study results and caveats: Reportedly, nearly half the spike-specific TCRs target unmutated variant regions. White British donors predominated, females outnumbered males, and clonal diversity was possibly underestimated. An increase in Spike-specific TCR breadth and depth was observed after two AZD1222 doses. Just a handful of AZD1222 recipients tested seropositive at baseline.

Remarks on this clone: Its antigen is unknown.

This table comes from immunoSEQ multiplex PCR, and its TCRdb copy is limited to in-frame clones, with some not included. This table holds roughly 180,000 clones, 80% to 95% found once. This sequence was found in an adult who received the AZD1222 COVID-19 vaccine. The sequencing used peripheral blood, collected 28 days after the second AZD1222 dose. This chain connects TRBV29-1 to TRBJ1-1, with unresolved D. The CDR3 DNA is TGCAGCGCCTTGCCGGCGAACACTGAAGCTTTCTTT. It is translated as CSALPANTEAFF.